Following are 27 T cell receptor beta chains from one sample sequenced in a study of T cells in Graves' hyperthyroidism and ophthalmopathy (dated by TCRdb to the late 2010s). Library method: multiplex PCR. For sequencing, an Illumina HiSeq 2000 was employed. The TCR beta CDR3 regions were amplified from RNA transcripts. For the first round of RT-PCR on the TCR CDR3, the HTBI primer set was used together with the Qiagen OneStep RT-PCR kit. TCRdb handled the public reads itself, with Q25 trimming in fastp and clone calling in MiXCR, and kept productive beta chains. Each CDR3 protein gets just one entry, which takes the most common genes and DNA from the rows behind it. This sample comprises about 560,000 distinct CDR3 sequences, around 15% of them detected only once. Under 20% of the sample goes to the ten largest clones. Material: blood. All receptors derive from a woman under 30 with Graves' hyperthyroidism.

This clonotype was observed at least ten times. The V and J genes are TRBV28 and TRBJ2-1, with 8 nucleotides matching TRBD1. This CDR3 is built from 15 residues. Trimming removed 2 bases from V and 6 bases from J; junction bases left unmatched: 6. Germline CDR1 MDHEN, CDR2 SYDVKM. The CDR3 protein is CASSLGQGAPNEQFF. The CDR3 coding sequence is TGTGCCAGCAGTTTAGGGCAGGGGGCGCCCAATGAGCAGTTCTTC.

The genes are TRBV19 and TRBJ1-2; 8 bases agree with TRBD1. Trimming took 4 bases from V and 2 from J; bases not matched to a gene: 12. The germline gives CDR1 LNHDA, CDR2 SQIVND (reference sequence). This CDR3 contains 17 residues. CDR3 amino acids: CASSRGHPRGLNYGYTF. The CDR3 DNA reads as TGTGCCAGTAGTAGAGGTCATCCCAGGGGGCTAAACTATGGCTACACCTTC. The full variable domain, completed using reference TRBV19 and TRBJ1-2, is DGGITQSPKYLFRKEGQNVTLSCEQNLNHDAMYWYRQDPGQGLRLIYYSQIVNDFQKGDIAEGYSVSREKKESFPLTVTSAQKNPTAFYLCASSRGHPRGLNYGYTFGSGTRLTVV.

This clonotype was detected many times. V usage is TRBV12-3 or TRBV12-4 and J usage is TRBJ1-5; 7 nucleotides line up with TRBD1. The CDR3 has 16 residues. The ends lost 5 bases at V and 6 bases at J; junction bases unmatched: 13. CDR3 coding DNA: TGTGCCAGCAGTCCCTCCCTAGACAGGGCAGGTCAGCCCCAGCATTTT. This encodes CASSPSLDRAGQPQHF.

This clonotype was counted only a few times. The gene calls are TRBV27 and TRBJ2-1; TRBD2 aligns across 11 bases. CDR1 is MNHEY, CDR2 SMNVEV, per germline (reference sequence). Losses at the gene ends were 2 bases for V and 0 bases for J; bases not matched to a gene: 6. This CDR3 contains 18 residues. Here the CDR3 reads CASSLGGLAELSYNEQFF. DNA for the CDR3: TGTGCCAGCAGTTTAGGGGGACTAGCGGAACTCTCCTACAATGAGCAGTTCTTC.

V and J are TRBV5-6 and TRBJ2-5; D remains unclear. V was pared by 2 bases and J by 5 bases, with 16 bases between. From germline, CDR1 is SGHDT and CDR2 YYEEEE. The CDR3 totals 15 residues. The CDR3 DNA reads TGTGCCAGCAGCTTAGGGTTGTCGAGCATGGAGACCCAGTACTTC. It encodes CASSLGLSSMETQYF.

The CDR3 nucleotides are TGTGCCAGCAGCTTACAGGGACTAGCGGCTTACAATGAGCAGTTCTTC. It is translated as CASSLQGLAAYNEQFF. This sequence joins TRBV7-9 and TRBJ2-1; TRBD2 matches 11 bases. CDR1 is SEHNR and CDR2 is FQNEAQ in the germline V gene (reference sequence). J was trimmed by 4 bases and V by 2 bases; bases with no gene match: 4. The CDR3 is made up of 16 amino acids.

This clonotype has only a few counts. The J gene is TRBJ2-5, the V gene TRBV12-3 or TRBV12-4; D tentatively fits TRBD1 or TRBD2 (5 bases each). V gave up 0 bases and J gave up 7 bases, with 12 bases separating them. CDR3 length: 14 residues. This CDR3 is CASSLAGTDGTQYF. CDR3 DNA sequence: TGTGCCAGCAGTTTAGCGGGGACCGACGGGACCCAGTACTTC.

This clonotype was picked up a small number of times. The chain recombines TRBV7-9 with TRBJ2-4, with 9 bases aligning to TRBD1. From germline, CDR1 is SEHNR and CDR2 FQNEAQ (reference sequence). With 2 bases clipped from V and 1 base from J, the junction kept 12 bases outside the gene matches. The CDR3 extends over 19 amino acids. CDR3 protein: CASSLSGTGTSSAKNIQYF. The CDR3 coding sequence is TGTGCCAGCAGCTTATCCGGGACAGGGACCTCTAGCGCCAAAAACATTCAGTACTTC. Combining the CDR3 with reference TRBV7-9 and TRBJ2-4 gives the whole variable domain DTGVSQNPRHKITKRGQNVTFRCDPISEHNRLYWYRQTLGQGPEFLTYFQNEAQLEKSRLLSDRFSAERPKGSFSTLEIQRTEQGDSAMYLCASSLSGTGTSSAKNIQYFGAGTRLSVL.

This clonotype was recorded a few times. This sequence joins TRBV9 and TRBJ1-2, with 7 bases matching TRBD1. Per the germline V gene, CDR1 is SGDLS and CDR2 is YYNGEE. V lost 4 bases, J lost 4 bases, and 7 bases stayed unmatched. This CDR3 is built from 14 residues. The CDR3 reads CASSLGDSRYGYTF. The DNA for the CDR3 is TGTGCCAGCAGCCTAGGGGACAGCCGCTATGGCTACACCTTC.

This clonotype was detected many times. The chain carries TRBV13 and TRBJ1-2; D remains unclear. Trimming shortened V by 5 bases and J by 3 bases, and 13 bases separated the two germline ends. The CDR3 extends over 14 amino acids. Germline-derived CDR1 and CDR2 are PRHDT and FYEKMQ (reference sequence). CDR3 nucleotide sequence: TGTGCCAGCAGCCCGCGGACCCCCTACTATGGCTACACCTTC. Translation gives CASSPRTPYYGYTF.

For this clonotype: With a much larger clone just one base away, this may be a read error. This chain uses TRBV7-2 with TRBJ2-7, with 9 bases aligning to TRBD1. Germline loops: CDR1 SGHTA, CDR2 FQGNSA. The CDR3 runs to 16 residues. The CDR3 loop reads CVSSLGVGTGNHEQYF. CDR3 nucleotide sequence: TGTGTCAGCAGCTTAGGAGTTGGGACAGGGAACCACGAGCAGTACTTC.

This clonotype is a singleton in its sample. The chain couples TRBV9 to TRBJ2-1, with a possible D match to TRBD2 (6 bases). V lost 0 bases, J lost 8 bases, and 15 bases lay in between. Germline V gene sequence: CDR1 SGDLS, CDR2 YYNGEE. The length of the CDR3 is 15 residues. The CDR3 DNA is TGTGCCAGCAGCGTAGGGACTACTCATGTCGATGAGCAGTTCTTC. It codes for CASSVGTTHVDEQFF.

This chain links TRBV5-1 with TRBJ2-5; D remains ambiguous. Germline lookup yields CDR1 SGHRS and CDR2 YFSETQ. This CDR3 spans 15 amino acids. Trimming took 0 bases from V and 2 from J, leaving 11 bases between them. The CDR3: CASSLGPGSQETQYF. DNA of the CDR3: TGCGCCAGCAGCTTGGGGCCAGGTAGTCAAGAGACCCAGTACTTC.

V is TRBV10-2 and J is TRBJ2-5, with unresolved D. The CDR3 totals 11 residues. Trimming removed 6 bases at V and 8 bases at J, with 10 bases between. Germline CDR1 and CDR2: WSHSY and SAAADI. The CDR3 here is CASRDSVTQYF. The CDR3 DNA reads TGCGCCAGCAGGGATAGTGTAACCCAGTACTTC.

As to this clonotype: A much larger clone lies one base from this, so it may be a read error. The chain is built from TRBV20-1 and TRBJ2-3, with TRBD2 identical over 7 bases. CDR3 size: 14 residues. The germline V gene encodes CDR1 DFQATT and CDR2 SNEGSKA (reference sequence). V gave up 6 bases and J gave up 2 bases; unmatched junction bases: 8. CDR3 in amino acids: CSAASGANTDTQYF. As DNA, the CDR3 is TGCAGTGCCGCGAGCGGGGCCAACACAGATACGCAGTATTTT.

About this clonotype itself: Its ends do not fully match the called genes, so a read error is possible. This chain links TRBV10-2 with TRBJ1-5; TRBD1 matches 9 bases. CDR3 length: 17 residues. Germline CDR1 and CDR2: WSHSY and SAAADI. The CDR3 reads CASSEGTGRSSNQPQQF. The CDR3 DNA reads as TGCGCCAGCAGTGAGGGGACAGGGCGATCGAGCAACCAGCCCCAGCAGTTT.

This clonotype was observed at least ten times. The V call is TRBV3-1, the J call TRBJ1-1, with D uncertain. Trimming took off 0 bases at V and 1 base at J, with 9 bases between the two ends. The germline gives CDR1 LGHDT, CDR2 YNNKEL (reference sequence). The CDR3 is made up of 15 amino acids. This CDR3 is CASSQDRARNTEAFF. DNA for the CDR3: TGTGCCAGCAGCCAAGATCGGGCGCGGAACACTGAAGCTTTCTTT.

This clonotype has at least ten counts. The CDR3 region is CSANFQAGPRGNEQFF. The CDR3 DNA sequence: TGCAGTGCTAATTTTCAGGCGGGACCACGGGGGAATGAGCAGTTCTTC. The V and J genes are TRBV20-1 and TRBJ2-1; perhaps TRBD2 as D (6 bases). Germline V lookup: CDR1 DFQATT, CDR2 SNEGSKA (reference sequence). The CDR3 runs to 16 residues. Trimming left V 4 bases short and J 7 bases short, with 23 bases between.

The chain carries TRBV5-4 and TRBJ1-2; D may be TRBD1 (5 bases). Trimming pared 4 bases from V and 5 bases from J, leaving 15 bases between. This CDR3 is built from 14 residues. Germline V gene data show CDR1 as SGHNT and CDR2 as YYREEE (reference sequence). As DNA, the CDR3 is TGTGCCAGCAGCCAAGACAGTCGGCTATATGGCTACACCTTC. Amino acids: CASSQDSRLYGYTF.

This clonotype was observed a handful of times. This CDR3 is CASNPPTAEGRFTTDTQYF. DNA of the CDR3: TGCGCCAGCAACCCCCCTACCGCCGAAGGGCGATTCACCACAGATACGCAGTATTTT. The chain couples TRBV5-1 to TRBJ2-3; no clear D. The germline V gene encodes CDR1 SGHRS and CDR2 YFSETQ. This CDR3 comprises 19 residues. The V gene lost 6 bases and the J gene lost 2 bases, with 28 bases spanning the gap. Filled out from reference TRBV5-1 and TRBJ2-3, the complete variable domain reads KAGVTQTPRYLIKTRGQQVTLSCSPISGHRSVSWYQQTPGQGLQFLFEYFSETQRNKGNFPGRFSGRQFSNSRSEMNVSTLELGDSALYLCASNPPTAEGRFTTDTQYFGPGTRLTVL.

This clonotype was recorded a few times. In nucleotides, the CDR3 is TGTGCCACCACGAGCGGGATATCCTACAATGAGCAGTTCTTC. Translated: CATTSGISYNEQFF. The chain carries TRBV19 and TRBJ2-1, with 7 bases aligning to TRBD2. The V and J ends lost 10 bases and 1 base, in that order; junction bases with no gene match: 7. Germline V CDR1 and CDR2: LNHDA, SQIVND (reference sequence). CDR3 size: 14 residues.

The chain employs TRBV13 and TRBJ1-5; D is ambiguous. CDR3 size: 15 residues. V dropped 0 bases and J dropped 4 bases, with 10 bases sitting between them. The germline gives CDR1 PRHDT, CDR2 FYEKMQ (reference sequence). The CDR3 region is CASSLGGNRNQPQHF. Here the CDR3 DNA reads TGTGCCAGCAGCTTAGGGGGGAATCGGAATCAGCCCCAGCATTTT.

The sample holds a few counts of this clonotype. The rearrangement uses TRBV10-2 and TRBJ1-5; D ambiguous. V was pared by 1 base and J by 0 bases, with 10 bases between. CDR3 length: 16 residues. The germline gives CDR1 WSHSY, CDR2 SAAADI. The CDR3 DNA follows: TGCGCCAGCAGTGAGTATACATACTATAGCAATCAGCCCCAGCATTTT. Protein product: CASSEYTYYSNQPQHF.

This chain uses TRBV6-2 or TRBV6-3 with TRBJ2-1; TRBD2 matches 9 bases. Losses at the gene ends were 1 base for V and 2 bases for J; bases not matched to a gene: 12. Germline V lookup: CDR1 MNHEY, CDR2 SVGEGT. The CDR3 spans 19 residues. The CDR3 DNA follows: TGTGCCAGCAGTTACTTTAGAGGGTCTAGCGGGGATACCTACAATGAGCAGTTCTTC. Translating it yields CASSYFRGSSGDTYNEQFF.

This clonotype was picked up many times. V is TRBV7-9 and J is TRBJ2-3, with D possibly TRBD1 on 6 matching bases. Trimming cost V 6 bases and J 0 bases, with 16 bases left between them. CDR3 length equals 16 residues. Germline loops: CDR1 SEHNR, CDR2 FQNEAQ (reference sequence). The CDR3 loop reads CASSPTDRPSTDTQYF. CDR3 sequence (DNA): TGTGCCAGCAGTCCTACTGACAGGCCGAGCACAGATACGCAGTATTTT.

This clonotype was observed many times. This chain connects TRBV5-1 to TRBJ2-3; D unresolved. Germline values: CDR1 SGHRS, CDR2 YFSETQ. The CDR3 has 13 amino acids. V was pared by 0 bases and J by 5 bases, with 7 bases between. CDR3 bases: TGCGCCAGCAGCTTGGTGTGGTTAGATACGCAGTATTTT. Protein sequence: CASSLVWLDTQYF.

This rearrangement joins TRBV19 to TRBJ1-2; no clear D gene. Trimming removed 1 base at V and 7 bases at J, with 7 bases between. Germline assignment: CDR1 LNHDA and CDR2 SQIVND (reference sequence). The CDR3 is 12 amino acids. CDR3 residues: CASSIARTGYTF. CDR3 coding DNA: TGTGCCAGTAGTATAGCCCGTACTGGCTACACCTTC. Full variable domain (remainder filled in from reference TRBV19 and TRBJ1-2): DGGITQSPKYLFRKEGQNVTLSCEQNLNHDAMYWYRQDPGQGLRLIYYSQIVNDFQKGDIAEGYSVSREKKESFPLTVTSAQKNPTAFYLCASSIARTGYTFGSGTRLTVV.